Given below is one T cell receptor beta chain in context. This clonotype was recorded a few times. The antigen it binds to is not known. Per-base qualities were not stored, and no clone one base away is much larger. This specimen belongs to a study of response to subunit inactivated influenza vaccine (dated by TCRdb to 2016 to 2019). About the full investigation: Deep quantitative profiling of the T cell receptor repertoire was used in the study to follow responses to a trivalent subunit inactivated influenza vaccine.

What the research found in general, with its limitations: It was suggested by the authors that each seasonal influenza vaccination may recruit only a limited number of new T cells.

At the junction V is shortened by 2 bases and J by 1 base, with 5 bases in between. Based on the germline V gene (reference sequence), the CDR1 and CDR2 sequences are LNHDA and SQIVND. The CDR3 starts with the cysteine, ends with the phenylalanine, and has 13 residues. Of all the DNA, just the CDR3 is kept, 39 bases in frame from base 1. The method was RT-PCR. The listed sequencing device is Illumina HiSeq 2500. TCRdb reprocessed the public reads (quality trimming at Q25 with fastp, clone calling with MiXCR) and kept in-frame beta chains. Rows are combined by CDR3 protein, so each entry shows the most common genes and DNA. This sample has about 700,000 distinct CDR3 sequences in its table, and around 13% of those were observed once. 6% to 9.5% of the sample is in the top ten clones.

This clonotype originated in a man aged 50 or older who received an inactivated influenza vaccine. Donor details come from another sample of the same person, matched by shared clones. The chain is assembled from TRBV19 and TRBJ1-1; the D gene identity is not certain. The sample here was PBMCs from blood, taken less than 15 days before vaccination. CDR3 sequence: CASSISPNTEAFF. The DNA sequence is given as TGTGCCAGTAGTATAAGCCCGAACACTGAAGCTTTCTTT.